The 25 T cell receptor beta chains listed next were all sequenced from one sample in a study of blood T cell repertoires in COVID-19 (dated by TCRdb to 2018 to 2020). Libraries were made using the immunoSEQ multiplex PCR assay. Here the immuneACCESS table is served through TCRdb, limited to in-frame sequences with V and J called. Missing clones are a known gap in these copies; in checked studies unresolved V genes cover under half, and the rest lacks a known reason. The sample records 250,000 to 300,000 clones, about 89% of which are singletons. Together, the top ten hold 1.7% of the sample. Sample: PBMCs or T cells enriched from blood (not recorded which). The receptor source for this set is a woman aged 40-49 years who had recovered from COVID-19.

The sample holds one count of this clone. This chain connects TRBV2 to TRBJ1-2, with 8 bases lining up with TRBD1. The CDR3 is 12 residues long. CDR1 and CDR2 (germline): SNHLY, FYNNEI. V dropped 6 bases and J dropped 6; count of bases not matched to a gene: 3. The CDR3 is CASRRTGNGYTF. The CDR3 DNA reads as TGTGCCAGCAGGAGGACAGGGAATGGCTACACCTTC. The full variable domain, completed using reference TRBV2 and TRBJ1-2, is EPEVTQTPSHQVTQMGQEVILRCVPISNHLYFYWYRQILGQKVEFLVSFYNNEISEKSEIFDDQFSVERPDGSNFTLKIRSTKLEDSAMYFCASRRTGNGYTFGSGTRLTVV.

In this sample, this clone turned up once. As DNA, the CDR3 is TGTGCCTGGAGCGAAGTAACAGAGAACACTGAAGCTTTCTTT. Its protein product is CAWSEVTENTEAFF. The chain links TRBV30 to TRBJ1-1; the D is unclear. V gave up 3 bases and J gave up 1 base, with 12 bases separating them. CDR3 length: 14 residues. The germline V gene has CDR1 GTSNPN and CDR2 SVGIG (reference sequence).

The DNA for the CDR3 is TGCGCCAGCAGTGAGACAGGGGGCGCAAATCAGCCCCAGCATTTT. Amino acid sequence: CASSETGGANQPQHF. V usage is TRBV10-2 and J usage is TRBJ1-5, with 9 bases lining up with TRBD1. This CDR3 spans 15 amino acids. Germline V gene sequence: CDR1 WSHSY, CDR2 SAAADI. V trimming: 2 bases; J trimming: 4 bases; junction bases outside the gene matches: 3.

V and J are TRBV11-1 and TRBJ1-2, with TRBD1 matching over 7 bases. Germline V CDR1 and CDR2: SGHAT, FQDESV (reference sequence). The CDR3 contains 13 residues. Trimming removed 5 bases from V and 8 bases from J; junction bases left unmatched: 8. CDR3 loop: CASSTGQNEGYTF. The CDR3 coding sequence is TGTGCCAGCAGCACGGGACAGAACGAGGGCTACACCTTC. Drawing the rest from reference TRBV11-1 and TRBJ1-2, the complete variable domain is EAEVAQSPRYKITEKSQAVAFWCDPISGHATLYWYRQILGQGPELLVQFQDESVVDDSQLPKDRFSAERLKGVDSTLKIQPAELGDSAMYLCASSTGQNEGYTFGSGTRLTVV.

Worth noting for this clone: The junction does not match germline at one end; this may be a read error. The CDR3 here is CVSSLYSGGKETQYF. In DNA form, the CDR3 reads TGTGTCAGCAGTTTATATTCGGGGGGAAAAGAGACCCAGTACTTC. The rearrangement joins TRBV28 to TRBJ2-5; 7 nucleotides agree with TRBD2. The CDR3 contains 15 residues. CDR1 is MDHEN and CDR2 is SYDVKM in the germline V gene.

The rearrangement links TRBV20-1 to TRBJ1-5; tentatively, D is TRBD1 (5 bases). The CDR3 runs 13 residues. Trimming left V 3 bases short and J 3 bases short, with 9 bases between. Per the germline V gene, CDR1 is DFQATT and CDR2 is SNEGSKA (reference sequence). The CDR3 nucleotides are TGCAGTGCTAGTCGCAGGGACAATCAGCCCCAGCATTTT. Protein sequence: CSASRRDNQPQHF.

The chain recombines TRBV14 with TRBJ1-2; D not resolved. Trimming removed 4 bases at V and 0 bases at J, with 6 bases between. The CDR3 contains 13 residues. The germline CDR1 and CDR2 sequences are SGHDN and FVKESK. DNA of the CDR3: TGTGCCAGCAGCCCGGGTCCTAACTATGGCTACACCTTC. This encodes CASSPGPNYGYTF.

The sample holds a few counts of this clone. The chain carries TRBV19 and TRBJ1-4; D is perhaps TRBD1 (5 bases). Per the germline V gene, CDR1 is LNHDA and CDR2 is SQIVND (reference sequence). The V and J ends lost 3 bases and 8 bases respectively, with 16 bases between them. The CDR3 runs 15 residues. The CDR3 region has the DNA TGTGCCAGTAGTATCTGGCAGGGTCGGCGGGAAAAACTGTTTTTT. The encoded protein is CASSIWQGRREKLFF. Complete variable domain (other parts from reference TRBV19 and TRBJ1-4): DGGITQSPKYLFRKEGQNVTLSCEQNLNHDAMYWYRQDPGQGLRLIYYSQIVNDFQKGDIAEGYSVSREKKESFPLTVTSAQKNPTAFYLCASSIWQGRREKLFFGSGTQLSVL.

The rearrangement links TRBV9 to TRBJ1-1; 7 positions agree with TRBD1. J lost 5 bases, V lost 4 bases, and 5 bases had no gene match. CDR1 is SGDLS and CDR2 is YYNGEE in the germline V gene. This CDR3 is built from 13 residues. The CDR3 here is CASSLSGGTEAFF. The CDR3 DNA is TGTGCCAGCAGCTTATCAGGGGGAACTGAAGCTTTCTTT.

About this clone: The junction departs from germline at one end; a sequencing error may be responsible. The V gene is TRBV6-2 or TRBV6-3, the J gene TRBJ2-7, with 10 bases aligning to TRBD2. The CDR3 length is 16 residues. Germline CDR1 MNHEY, CDR2 SVGEGT. The CDR3 spells CASSYSSSGGHLSLPF. The DNA of the CDR3 is TGTGCCAGCAGTTATTCCTCTAGCGGGGGCCACCTATCTCTGCCCTTC.

The rearrangement uses TRBV5-1 and TRBJ2-1, with a tentative D call TRBD1 (6 bases). CDR3 length: 15 residues. Germline V gene lookup returns CDR1 SGHRS and CDR2 YFSETQ. V was cut by 0 bases and J by 7 bases, with 14 bases left in between. The CDR3 sequence is CASSLEQGKRNEQFF. CDR3 sequence (DNA): TGCGCCAGCAGCTTGGAACAGGGTAAAAGGAATGAGCAGTTCTTC.

The table lists this clone with a count of one. The chain carries TRBV11-1 and TRBJ1-2; D is possibly TRBD1 (6 bases). CDR1 SGHAT and CDR2 FQDESV come from the germline V gene (reference sequence). V gave up 3 bases and J gave up 6 bases, with 8 bases separating them. The CDR3 spans 12 residues. For the CDR3, the DNA is TGTGCCAGCAGCTTCCAGGGGAATGGCTACACCTTC. It yields the protein CASSFQGNGYTF. The full variable domain, completed using reference TRBV11-1 and TRBJ1-2, is EAEVAQSPRYKITEKSQAVAFWCDPISGHATLYWYRQILGQGPELLVQFQDESVVDDSQLPKDRFSAERLKGVDSTLKIQPAELGDSAMYLCASSFQGNGYTFGSGTRLTVV.

V gene TRBV15 combines with J gene TRBJ2-3, with 8 positions matching TRBD2. The CDR3 is 14 residues long. J was trimmed by 6 bases and V by 6 bases; bases with no gene match: 8. The V gene's germline CDR1 is LNHNV and CDR2 YYDKDF (reference sequence). The CDR3 reads CATRPSGSSDTQYF. CDR3 sequence (DNA): TGTGCCACCAGACCCAGCGGGAGTTCGGATACGCAGTATTTT.

Worth noting for this clone: The identical CDR3 is also encoded by other nucleotide sequences in the sample. This chain's CDR3 is CASSLGTGDYGYTF. In DNA form, the CDR3 reads TGTGCCAGCAGCCTCGGGACAGGCGACTATGGCTACACCTTC. This chain joins TRBV3-1 (or the pseudogene TRBV3-2) and TRBJ1-2; 8 bases are a match to TRBD1. Germline V CDR1 and CDR2: LGHDT, YNNKEL (reference sequence). V lost 4 bases to trimming and J lost 3 bases; unmatched junction nucleotides: 4. This CDR3 contains 14 residues.

The rearrangement links TRBV5-1 to TRBJ1-1; D gene unclear. V lost 7 bases and J 4 bases, leaving 14 bases between the germline ends. The CDR3 contains 13 residues. The V gene's germline CDR1 is SGHRS and CDR2 YFSETQ. The CDR3 sequence: CASVRGEGTEAFF. The CDR3 bases are TGCGCCAGCGTACGCGGGGAGGGCACTGAAGCTTTCTTT.

The J gene is TRBJ1-2, the V gene TRBV6-4; TRBD1 might be the D (5 bases). This CDR3 has 13 residues. CDR1 is MRHNA and CDR2 is SNTAGT in the germline V gene. Between the trimmed V and J ends, which lost 6 bases and 4 bases, there was a span of 12 bases. CDR3 bases: TGTGCCAGCAGCCACCGGGGGACCTATGGCTACACCTTC. Amino acid sequence: CASSHRGTYGYTF.

The chain has TRBV18 and TRBJ1-2; D is unclear. Germline CDR1 is KGHSH and CDR2 is LQKENI. The CDR3 is 14 amino acids. V lost 0 bases to trimming and J lost 8 bases, with 13 bases between them. The CDR3 region has the DNA TGTGCCAGCTCACCACCGGGGAGGGTGGAAGGCTACACCTTC. This sequence encodes CASSPPGRVEGYTF.

This sequence joins TRBV6-5 and TRBJ1-5, with a tentative D call TRBD1 (6 bases). Germline V CDR1 and CDR2: MNHEY, SVGAGI. The germline V and J ends were trimmed by 4 bases and 14 bases, with 18 bases remaining between them. The CDR3 contains 13 residues. The CDR3 nucleotides read TGTGCCAGCAGTTTTACCCCGGACAGTGTCGAGCATTTT. Its translation: CASSFTPDSVEHF.

The rearrangement uses TRBV9 and TRBJ1-5; no reliable D call. Germline V CDR1 and CDR2: SGDLS, YYNGEE. The V and J ends lost 2 bases and 5 bases respectively, with 11 bases between them. The CDR3 spans 14 residues. For the CDR3, the DNA is TGTGCCAGCAGCGTGGGAGGTCCCGATCAGCCCCAGCATTTT. Translation gives CASSVGGPDQPQHF.

The sample holds one count of this clone. V is TRBV2 and J is TRBJ2-1; maybe TRBD2 (6 bases). Deletions cut 6 bases from V and 0 bases from J, with 9 bases between. This CDR3 has 14 residues. Germline V gene sequence: CDR1 SNHLY, CDR2 FYNNEI. The chain's CDR3 is CASRPRGSYNEQFF. The CDR3 region has the DNA TGTGCCAGCAGGCCGCGGGGCTCCTACAATGAGCAGTTCTTC.

This rearrangement joins TRBV5-4 to TRBJ1-1; D is undetermined. Looked up from germline, CDR1 is SGHNT and CDR2 is YYREEE (reference sequence). V gave up 2 bases and J gave up 1 base, with 6 bases separating them. The CDR3 covers 13 residues. The CDR3 region is CASSFGRNTEAFF. CDR3 coding DNA: TGTGCCAGCAGCTTTGGCCGGAACACTGAAGCTTTCTTT. Full variable domain (rest looked up from reference TRBV5-4 and TRBJ1-1): ETGVTQSPTHLIKTRGQQVTLRCSSQSGHNTVSWYQQALGQGPQFIFQYYREEENGRGNFPPRFSGLQFPNYSSELNVNALELDDSALYLCASSFGRNTEAFFGQGTRLTVV.

This sequence joins TRBV19 and TRBJ1-6; D is ambiguous. The CDR3 length is 13 residues. Germline V lookup: CDR1 LNHDA, CDR2 SQIVND (reference sequence). Trimming took 4 bases from V and 8 from J, leaving 9 bases between them. CDR3 loop: CASSTGSYSPLHF. The DNA of the CDR3 is TGTGCCAGTAGTACCGGGTCTTATTCACCCCTCCACTTT. Using reference TRBV19 and TRBJ1-6 for the parts outside the CDR3, the full variable domain is DGGITQSPKYLFRKEGQNVTLSCEQNLNHDAMYWYRQDPGQGLRLIYYSQIVNDFQKGDIAEGYSVSREKKESFPLTVTSAQKNPTAFYLCASSTGSYSPLHFGNGTRLTVT.

The chain links TRBV11-2 to TRBJ2-5, with 15 bases fitting TRBD2. The CDR3 is 17 amino acids. After removal of 3 bases from V and 2 bases from J, the junction contained 4 bases not matched to a gene. Germline V gene data show CDR1 as SGHAT and CDR2 as FQNNGV. The CDR3 coding sequence is TGTGCCAGCAGCTTCGGACTAGCGGGAGGGGTACAAGAGACCCAGTACTTC. Translated, it gives CASSFGLAGGVQETQYF. The full variable domain, rest sourced from reference TRBV11-2 and TRBJ2-5, is EAGVAQSPRYKIIEKRQSVAFWCNPISGHATLYWYQQILGQGPKLLIQFQNNGVVDDSQLPKDRFSAERLKGVDSTLKIQPAKLEDSAVYLCASSFGLAGGVQETQYFGPGTRLLVL.

V gene TRBV9 combines with J gene TRBJ2-1; 8 bases agree with TRBD2. Trimming removed 3 bases from V and 5 bases from J; junction bases left unmatched: 10. The CDR3 sequence is 16 residues long. Germline assignment: CDR1 SGDLS and CDR2 YYNGEE. The CDR3, as DNA: TGTGCCAGCAGCGAAACCCTGCGGGGGGACGACAATGAGCAGTTCTTC. As protein: CASSETLRGDDNEQFF.

This sequence joins TRBV19 and TRBJ2-3; D ambiguous. Germline V gene lookup returns CDR1 LNHDA and CDR2 SQIVND (reference sequence). V gave up 3 bases and J gave up 1 base, with 8 bases separating them. The CDR3 loop spans 14 amino acids. CDR3 sequence: CASSMGPGTDTQYF. CDR3 in DNA: TGTGCCAGTAGTATGGGCCCGGGCACAGATACGCAGTATTTT.